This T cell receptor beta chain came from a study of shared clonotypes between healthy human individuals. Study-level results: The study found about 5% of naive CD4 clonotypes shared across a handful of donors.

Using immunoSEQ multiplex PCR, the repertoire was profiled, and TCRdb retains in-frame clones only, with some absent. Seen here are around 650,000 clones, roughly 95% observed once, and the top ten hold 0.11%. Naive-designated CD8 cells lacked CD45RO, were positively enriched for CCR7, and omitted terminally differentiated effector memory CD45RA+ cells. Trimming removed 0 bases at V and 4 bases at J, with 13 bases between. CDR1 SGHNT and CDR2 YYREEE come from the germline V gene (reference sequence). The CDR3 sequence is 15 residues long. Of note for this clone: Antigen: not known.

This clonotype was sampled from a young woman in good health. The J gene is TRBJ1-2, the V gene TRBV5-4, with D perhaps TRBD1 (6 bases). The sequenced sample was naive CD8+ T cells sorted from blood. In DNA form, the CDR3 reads TGTGCCAGCAGCTTGGAGGCAGGGGCAGCCTATGGCTACACCTTC. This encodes CASSLEAGAAYGYTF.